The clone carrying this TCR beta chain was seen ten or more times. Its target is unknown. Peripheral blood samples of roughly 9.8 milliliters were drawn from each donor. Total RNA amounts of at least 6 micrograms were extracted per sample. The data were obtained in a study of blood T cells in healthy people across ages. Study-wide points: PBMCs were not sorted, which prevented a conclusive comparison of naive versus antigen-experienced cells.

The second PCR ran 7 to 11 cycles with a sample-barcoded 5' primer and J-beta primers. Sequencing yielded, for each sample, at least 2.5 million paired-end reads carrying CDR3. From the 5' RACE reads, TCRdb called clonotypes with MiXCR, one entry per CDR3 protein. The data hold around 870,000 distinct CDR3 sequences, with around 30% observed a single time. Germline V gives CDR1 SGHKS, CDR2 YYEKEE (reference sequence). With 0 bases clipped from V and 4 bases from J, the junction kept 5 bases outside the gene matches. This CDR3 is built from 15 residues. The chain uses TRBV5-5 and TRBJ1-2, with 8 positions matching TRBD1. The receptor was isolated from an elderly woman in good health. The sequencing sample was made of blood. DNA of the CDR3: TGTGCCAGCAGCTTGGATCAGGGGGCGAGCTATGGCTACACCTTC. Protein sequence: CASSLDQGASYGYTF.